These 8 T cell receptor beta chains were all obtained from the same sample, sequenced in a study of T cell changes during pregnancy in multiple sclerosis. Some clones are missing from TCRdb's copy, which holds only in-frame ones; the method was immunoSEQ multiplex PCR. Among fewer than 55,000 clones listed, approximately 92% were seen once. The sample consisted of peripheral blood. These receptors came from a female donor with multiple sclerosis, enrolled in a pregnancy study.

With respect to this clone: The junction shows a germline mismatch at one end, possibly a read error. The chain joins TRBV30 to TRBJ1-3; 9 positions agree with TRBD1. This CDR3 is built from 14 residues. Germline V CDR1 and CDR2: GTSNPN, SVGIG (reference sequence). The CDR3 region is CAWDKGQGGDTIYF. The CDR3 nucleotides are TGTGCCTGGGATAAGGGACAGGGTGGAGACACCATATATTTT.

The chain combines TRBV2 with TRBJ1-2, with TRBD1 as a possible D gene (6 bases). From germline, CDR1 is SNHLY and CDR2 FYNNEI. The CDR3 runs to 13 residues. Trimming cost V 7 bases and J 8 bases, with 17 bases left between them. CDR3 coding DNA: TGTGCCAGCAACCCGGGGGCAGAAAGGGGCTACACCTTC. As protein: CASNPGAERGYTF.

This clone occurred a few times. The chain combines TRBV16 with TRBJ2-7; maybe TRBD2 (5 bases). The CDR3 is made up of 14 amino acids. Trimming took off 2 bases at V and 3 bases at J, with 11 bases between the two ends. The V gene's germline CDR1 is KGHSY and CDR2 FQNENV. CDR3 in amino acids: CASSQGSELYEQYF. The CDR3, as DNA: TGTGCCAGCAGCCAAGGTAGCGAGCTCTACGAGCAGTACTTC.

This chain uses TRBV18 with TRBJ1-1; 12 bases align to TRBD1. Germline loops: CDR1 KGHSH, CDR2 LQKENI. The CDR3 covers 14 residues. With V trimmed by 3 bases and J by 6 bases, 2 bases remained unmatched. The CDR3 coding sequence is TGTGCCAGCTCACCGGGACAGGGGGCGTCTGAAGCTTTCTTT. This translates into CASSPGQGASEAFF.

The chain joins TRBV7-6 to TRBJ2-2; tentatively, D is TRBD2 (5 bases). This CDR3 region has 13 residues. V lost 2 bases and J lost 5, with 6 bases in between. Germline V gene data show CDR1 as SGHVS and CDR2 as FNYEAQ. The CDR3 sequence: CASSLLATGELFF. In DNA form, the CDR3 reads TGTGCCAGCAGCTTATTAGCGACCGGGGAGCTGTTTTTT.

This clone has more than one count but fewer than ten. The V and J genes are TRBV5-1 and TRBJ1-5, with 8 bases lining up with TRBD1. CDR1 SGHRS and CDR2 YFSETQ come from the germline V gene. V lost 1 base and J lost 5; bases outside the gene matches: 5. The CDR3 runs to 15 residues. The CDR3 here is CASSLSGGADQPQHF. The CDR3 DNA reads TGCGCCAGCAGCTTGTCAGGGGGCGCCGATCAGCCCCAGCATTTT.

The chain combines TRBV14 with TRBJ2-2, with 9 bases matching TRBD1. In germline, CDR1 is SGHDN, CDR2 FVKESK. The CDR3 consists of 15 residues. Trimming at V came to 0 bases and at J to 6 bases, leaving 2 bases not matched to a gene. CDR3 region: CASSQEGTGPGELFF. DNA of the CDR3: TGTGCCAGCAGCCAAGAGGGGACAGGGCCCGGGGAGCTGTTTTTT.

This CDR3 reads CASSPTFRDRDQETQYF. In DNA form, the CDR3 reads TGTGCCAGCAGTCCAACCTTCCGGGACAGGGACCAAGAGACCCAGTACTTC. V gene TRBV27 combines with J gene TRBJ2-5, with TRBD1 matching over 9 bases. Germline values: CDR1 MNHEY, CDR2 SMNVEV (reference sequence). V lost 5 bases, J lost 0 bases, and 10 bases stayed unmatched. CDR3 size: 17 residues.